The 23 T cell receptor beta chains presented below share a single source sample, sequenced in a study of response to subunit inactivated influenza vaccine. Each CDR3 protein is one row after TCRdb ran MiXCR on the RT-PCR reads. Among approximately 500,000 distinct CDR3 sequences listed, 10% to 15% were seen once. Sequences were derived from PBMCs from blood, sampled 45 days after vaccination. These receptors were collected from a middle-aged man who received an inactivated influenza vaccine.

This clonotype was counted many times. V gene TRBV12-3 or TRBV12-4 combines with J gene TRBJ1-1; unclear D gene. The CDR3 sequence is 15 residues long. Trimming stripped 2 bases from V and 0 bases from J, with 10 bases between. The CDR3 sequence is CASSLRGDMNTEAFF. CDR3 bases: TGTGCCAGCAGTTTACGTGGGGATATGAACACTGAAGCTTTCTTT.

This clonotype was seen a handful of times. V gene TRBV7-2 combines with J gene TRBJ1-1; D not certain. Germline loops: CDR1 SGHTA, CDR2 FQGNSA. There are 14 residues in the CDR3. V dropped 1 base and J dropped 0 bases, with 6 bases sitting between them. The CDR3 region has the DNA TGTGCCAGCAGCTTAGGACTCCTGAACACTGAAGCTTTCTTT. Protein sequence: CASSLGLLNTEAFF.

This clonotype was found a few times. The chain combines TRBV27 with TRBJ1-6; D possibly corresponds to TRBD1 (6 bases). V was clipped by 6 bases and J by 6 bases, with 15 bases between them. Germline assignment: CDR1 MNHEY and CDR2 SMNVEV (reference sequence). The length of the CDR3 is 15 residues. The CDR3, as DNA: TGTGCCAGCAGAAGGGCGGGGGCTGGTAATTCACCCCTCCACTTT. Translating gives CASRRAGAGNSPLHF.

The chain recombines TRBV20-1 with TRBJ2-1; D not certain. Germline V gene sequence: CDR1 DFQATT, CDR2 SNEGSKA (reference sequence). The CDR3 length is 14 residues. Trimming took 3 bases from V and 6 from J, leaving 15 bases between them. CDR3 DNA sequence: TGCAGTGCTAGCGGCTGGACGAGCCTCAATGAGCAGTTCTTC. Its translation: CSASGWTSLNEQFF.

This clonotype was found many times. CDR3 nucleotides: TGTGCCAGCAGTTACAGGGCCCGCGAGCAGTACTTC. This gives the protein CASSYRAREQYF. The J gene is TRBJ2-7, the V gene TRBV7-2; perhaps TRBD1 as D (6 bases). Germline lookup yields CDR1 SGHTA and CDR2 FQGNSA. CDR3 length: 12 residues. V lost 6 bases, J lost 6 bases, and 12 bases lay in between.

This clonotype was counted ten times or more. The chain links TRBV12-3 or TRBV12-4 to TRBJ1-1; 8 bases fit TRBD1. With V trimmed by 6 bases and J by 1 base, 4 bases remained unmatched. This CDR3 is 14 amino acids long. The CDR3 sequence: CASSPGGANTEAFF. The CDR3 coding sequence is TGTGCCAGCAGCCCAGGGGGCGCGAACACTGAAGCTTTCTTT.

The gene calls are TRBV11-2 and TRBJ1-4; 8 positions match TRBD1. The germline gives CDR1 SGHAT, CDR2 FQNNGV. Trimming took 4 bases from V and 4 from J; bases not matched to a gene: 5. CDR3 length: 15 residues. This CDR3 reads CASSWSGGYNEKLFF. DNA for the CDR3: TGTGCCAGCAGCTGGTCAGGGGGCTATAATGAAAAACTGTTTTTT.

V is TRBV2 and J is TRBJ2-1; 7 bases are shared with TRBD2. Looked up from germline, CDR1 is SNHLY and CDR2 is FYNNEI. The CDR3 totals 15 residues. V was clipped by 4 bases and J by 4 bases; unmatched bases: 7. The CDR3 sequence: CASSVGVGGYNEQFF. In DNA form, the CDR3 reads TGTGCCAGCAGTGTAGGGGTGGGGGGGTACAATGAGCAGTTCTTC.

There are a few counts of this clonotype. The chain joins TRBV6-1 to TRBJ1-1, with 9 bases fitting TRBD1. From germline, CDR1 is MNHNS and CDR2 SASEGT. After removal of 8 bases from V and 3 bases from J, the junction contained 4 bases not matched to a gene. This CDR3 is 13 amino acids long. CDR3 DNA sequence: TGTGCCAGCCTCCGGGACAGGGACACTGAAGCTTTCTTT. Protein: CASLRDRDTEAFF.

This clonotype was counted only a few times. The CDR3 DNA follows: TGTGCCAGCAGCTTAGACGGCTACCTAACTAGCGGGACCTCCTACGAGCAGTACTTC. It is translated as CASSLDGYLTSGTSYEQYF. V and J are TRBV11-1 and TRBJ2-7; 10 bases are a match to TRBD2. Germline V gene data show CDR1 as SGHAT and CDR2 as FQDESV (reference sequence). The V gene end was trimmed by 1 base and the J gene end by 0 bases; junction bases not matched to a gene: 12. This CDR3 spans 19 amino acids.

The V call is TRBV5-1, the J call TRBJ2-7; 14 bases agree with TRBD2. The V segment lost 0 bases and the J segment 7 bases; nucleotides outside the gene matches: 6. There are 16 residues in the CDR3. CDR1 and CDR2 from the germline V gene are SGHRS and YFSETQ. This CDR3 reads CASSLGGLAGVSEQYF. The CDR3 DNA reads TGCGCCAGCAGCTTGGGGGGACTAGCGGGAGTGAGTGAGCAGTACTTC.

This clonotype was counted between two and nine times. This chain links TRBV10-3 with TRBJ2-7; tentative D call: TRBD1 (5 bases). CDR1 and CDR2 (germline): ENHRY, SYGVKD. V lost 7 bases and J 4 bases, leaving 14 bases between the germline ends. CDR3 length equals 13 residues. The DNA for the CDR3 is TGTGCCATCAACGGACAAGGCATGTACGAGCAGTACTTC. It encodes CAINGQGMYEQYF.

The chain is built from TRBV27 and TRBJ2-3; D may be TRBD2 (5 bases). The CDR3 spans 13 residues. Trimming left V 5 bases short and J 6 bases short, with 12 bases between. Germline V gene data show CDR1 as MNHEY and CDR2 as SMNVEV (reference sequence). DNA for the CDR3: TGTGCCAGCAGTGGGAAGCGGTCTGATACGCAGTATTTT. Translating it yields CASSGKRSDTQYF.

The CDR3 DNA sequence: TGTGCCAGCAGTTACTCGCCCCTGCGAGACAGGGCGAACATTCAGTACTTC. This translates into CASSYSPLRDRANIQYF. This chain links TRBV6-5 with TRBJ2-4; TRBD1 aligns across 7 bases. CDR3 length: 17 residues. Trimming took 0 bases from V and 7 from J; bases not matched to a gene: 12. CDR1 is MNHEY and CDR2 is SVGAGI in the germline V gene.

V gene TRBV5-5 combines with J gene TRBJ2-3, with D perhaps TRBD2 (6 bases). Germline values: CDR1 SGHKS, CDR2 YYEKEE (reference sequence). The CDR3 length is 16 residues. The V gene lost 1 base and the J gene lost 0 bases, with 12 bases spanning the gap. The CDR3 here is CASSLLRGTSTDTQYF. As DNA, the CDR3 is TGTGCCAGCAGCTTGTTGCGGGGAACTAGCACAGATACGCAGTATTTT.

This clonotype occurred a few times. The chain uses TRBV7-7 and TRBJ1-1, with D unclear. CDR3 length equals 13 residues. CDR1 SSHAT and CDR2 FNYEAQ come from the germline V gene (reference sequence). This CDR3 reads CASSLKSNTEAFF. CDR3 coding DNA: TGTGCTAGTAGTCTGAAGAGTAACACTGAAGCTTTCTTT.

This clonotype was observed a few times. The chain recombines TRBV6-1 with TRBJ1-1, with D hard to call. Trimming removed 10 bases at V and 1 base at J, with 19 bases between. CDR1 is MNHNS and CDR2 is SASEGT in the germline V gene. The CDR3 has 15 residues. The CDR3 DNA reads as TGTGCCACCTCACCTAGGCGGACTTCGAACACTGAAGCTTTCTTT. Its protein product is CATSPRRTSNTEAFF.

This chain joins TRBV6-1 and TRBJ1-3, with D perhaps TRBD1 (5 bases). CDR1 and CDR2 from the germline V gene are MNHNS and SASEGT. The CDR3 contains 15 residues. The V gene lost 6 bases and the J gene lost 2 bases, with 14 bases spanning the gap. CDR3 residues: CASRTQGFPGNTIYF. The CDR3 DNA sequence: TGTGCCAGCAGGACTCAGGGTTTCCCTGGAAACACCATATATTTT.

This clonotype was seen once. A much larger clone sits a single nucleotide away, making a read error possible. The rearrangement links TRBV5-1 to TRBJ2-1; 9 positions agree with TRBD2. The CDR3 sequence is 15 residues long. Germline loops: CDR1 SGHRS, CDR2 YFSETQ. Here the CDR3 DNA reads TGCGCCAGCAGCTTGGTCGCGGGAGGGCCCAATGAGCAGTCCTTC. Its translation: CASSLVAGGPNEQSF.

The chain recombines TRBV28 with TRBJ1-3, with TRBD1 identical over 10 bases. V shed 6 bases, J shed 9 bases, and the junction held 11 bases outside the gene matches. This CDR3 is built from 15 residues. Germline CDR1 reads MDHEN; CDR2 reads SYDVKM. The CDR3 sequence: CASSQPSGTGATIYF. CDR3 coding DNA: TGTGCCAGCAGCCAGCCATCCGGGACAGGGGCCACCATATATTTT.

The table lists this clonotype with a few counts. The chain is built from TRBV12-3 or TRBV12-4 and TRBJ1-2; no definite D call. Trimming took off 7 bases at V and 7 bases at J, with 13 bases between the two ends. The CDR3 length is 12 residues. CDR3 nucleotide sequence: TGTGCCAGCACCGCCCCCGGCTCTGGCTACACCTTC. Translating it yields CASTAPGSGYTF.

The sample holds many counts of this clonotype. The chain combines TRBV10-3 with TRBJ2-7, with 7 bases aligning to TRBD1. The ends lost 0 bases at V and 6 bases at J; junction bases unmatched: 8. Germline CDR1 ENHRY, CDR2 SYGVKD. The CDR3 covers 15 residues. For the CDR3, the DNA is TGTGCCATCAGTGAGTCAGCGCGACAGGGAAGCGAGCAGTACTTC. Residues: CAISESARQGSEQYF.

V is TRBV4-3 and J is TRBJ2-7, with 10 bases aligning to TRBD1. The CDR3 spans 17 residues. The V gene end was trimmed by 0 bases and the J gene end by 3 bases; junction bases not matched to a gene: 8. The germline gives CDR1 LGHNA, CDR2 YSLEER. This CDR3 is CASSQDGRGTGVYEQYF. The DNA for the CDR3 is TGCGCCAGCAGCCAAGATGGTCGGGGGACAGGGGTCTACGAGCAGTACTTC.